A single sample gave rise to the 7 T cell receptor beta chains below, sequenced in a study of T cell repertoires in cytomegalovirus infection. TCRdb called the reads again in MiXCR, with one record for every CDR3 protein. The table lists 340,000 or so distinct CDR3 sequences, 25% of them singletons. Antigens of these TCRs are unknown. This material consisted of cultured PBMCs, taken from culture after CMV antigen stimulation. Receptors were obtained from a human donor in good health (CMV status not recorded). Some clones in this sample may be carry-over from other donors' samples.

The CDR3 loop reads CASSVGELAARAQYF. The CDR3 DNA reads as TGTGCCAGCAGCGTAGGGGAGTTAGCGGCCAGGGCGCAGTATTTT. The V gene is TRBV9, the J gene TRBJ2-3, with D possibly matching TRBD2 (6 bases). This CDR3 region has 15 residues. Germline V gene lookup returns CDR1 SGDLS and CDR2 YYNGEE. The V end was cut by 0 bases, the J end by 10 bases, with 18 bases between.

This clonotype occurred a few times. The rearrangement uses TRBV10-3 and TRBJ1-5; unclear D gene. CDR3 length: 14 amino acids. V was trimmed by 7 bases and J by 0 bases, leaving 10 bases between them. CDR1 ENHRY and CDR2 SYGVKD come from the germline V gene. The CDR3 protein is CAIIGQYSNQPQHF. The CDR3, as DNA: TGTGCCATCATAGGGCAATATAGCAATCAGCCCCAGCATTTT.

This clonotype was counted between two and nine times. The CDR3 DNA reads TGTGCCACCAGTGGGCGTATGGGGGGGGGACTAGCGGGAAGAAATGAGCAGTTCTTC. This sequence encodes CATSGRMGGGLAGRNEQFF. The chain combines TRBV24-1 with TRBJ2-1; 13 positions match TRBD2. The CDR3 consists of 19 residues. In germline, CDR1 is KGHDR, CDR2 SFDVKD. The trim removed 5 bases at V and 7 bases at J, leaving 16 bases unmatched.

This rearrangement joins TRBV4-3 to TRBJ2-2; D gene uncertain. CDR3 size: 17 residues. The germline gives CDR1 LGHNA, CDR2 YSLEER. Trimming took 0 bases from V and 0 from J, leaving 11 bases between them. As DNA, the CDR3 is TGCGCCAGCAGCCAAGACCGGACCTACTCGAACACCGGGGAGCTGTTTTTT. It codes for CASSQDRTYSNTGELFF.

The chain recombines TRBV3-1 with TRBJ1-2; possibly TRBD1 for D (6 bases). V gave up 1 base and J gave up 0 bases, with 12 bases separating them. In germline, CDR1 is LGHDT, CDR2 YNNKEL (reference sequence). There are 16 residues in the CDR3. CDR3 in amino acids: CASSQGTVVPNYGYTF. For the CDR3, the DNA is TGTGCCAGCAGCCAAGGGACAGTTGTCCCTAACTATGGCTACACCTTC.

The V and J genes are TRBV7-8 and TRBJ1-3; D ambiguous. V was trimmed by 5 bases and J by 7 bases, leaving 15 bases between them. Germline V gene sequence: CDR1 SGHVS, CDR2 FQNEAQ. This CDR3 contains 14 residues. The CDR3: CASSKDRSGNTIYF. Written as DNA, the CDR3 is TGTGCCAGCAGCAAGGACCGATCCGGGAACACCATATATTTT.

The chain recombines TRBV10-3 with TRBJ2-3, with D tentatively TRBD1 (5 bases). Germline values: CDR1 ENHRY, CDR2 SYGVKD. The V and J ends lost 9 bases and 2 bases respectively, with 15 bases between them. This CDR3 region has 14 residues. In DNA form, the CDR3 reads TGTGCCATACGACAGCGCTTAGACACAGATACGCAGTATTTT. This translates into CAIRQRLDTDTQYF.